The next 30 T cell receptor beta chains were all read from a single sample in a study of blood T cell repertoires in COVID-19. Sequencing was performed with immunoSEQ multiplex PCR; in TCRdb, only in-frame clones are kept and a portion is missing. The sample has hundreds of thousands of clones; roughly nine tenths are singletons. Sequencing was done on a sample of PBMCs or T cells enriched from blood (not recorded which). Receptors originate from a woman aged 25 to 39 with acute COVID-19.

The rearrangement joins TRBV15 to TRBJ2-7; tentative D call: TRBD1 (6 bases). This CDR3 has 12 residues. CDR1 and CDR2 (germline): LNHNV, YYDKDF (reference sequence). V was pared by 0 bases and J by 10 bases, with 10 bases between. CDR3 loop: CATSRDNRVQYF. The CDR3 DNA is TGTGCCACCAGCAGAGACAACAGGGTCCAGTACTTC.

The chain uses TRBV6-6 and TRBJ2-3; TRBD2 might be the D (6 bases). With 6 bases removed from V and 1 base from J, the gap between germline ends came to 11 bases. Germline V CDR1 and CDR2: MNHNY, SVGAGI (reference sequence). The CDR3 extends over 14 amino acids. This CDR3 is CASSQSSGTDTQYF. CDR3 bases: TGTGCCAGCAGCCAATCTAGCGGCACAGATACGCAGTATTTT.

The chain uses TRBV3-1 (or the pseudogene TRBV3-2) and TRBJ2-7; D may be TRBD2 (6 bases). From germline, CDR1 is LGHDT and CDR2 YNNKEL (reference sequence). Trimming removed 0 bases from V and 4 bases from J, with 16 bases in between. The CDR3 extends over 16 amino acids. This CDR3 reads CASSQDGTFYRYEQYF. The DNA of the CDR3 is TGTGCCAGCAGCCAAGACGGGACTTTTTACCGGTACGAGCAGTACTTC.

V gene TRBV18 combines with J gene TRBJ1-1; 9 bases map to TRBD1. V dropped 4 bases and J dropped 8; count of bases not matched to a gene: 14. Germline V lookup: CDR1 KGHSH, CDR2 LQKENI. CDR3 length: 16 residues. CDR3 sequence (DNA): TGTGCCAGCTCACTGGGGTTGGACAGGGGAGGTCCCGAAGCTTTCTTT. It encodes CASSLGLDRGGPEAFF.

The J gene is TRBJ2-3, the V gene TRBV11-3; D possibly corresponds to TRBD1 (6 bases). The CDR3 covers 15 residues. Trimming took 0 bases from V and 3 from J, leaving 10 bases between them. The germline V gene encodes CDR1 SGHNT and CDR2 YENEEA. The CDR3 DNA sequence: TGTGCCAGCAGCTTAGAGGGGGCTGGGACAGATACGCAGTATTTT. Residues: CASSLEGAGTDTQYF.

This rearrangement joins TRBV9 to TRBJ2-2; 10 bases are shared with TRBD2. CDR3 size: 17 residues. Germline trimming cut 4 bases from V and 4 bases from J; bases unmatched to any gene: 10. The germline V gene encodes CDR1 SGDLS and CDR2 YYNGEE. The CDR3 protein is CASSLQELAGSTGELFF. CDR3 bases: TGTGCCAGCAGCCTTCAGGAACTAGCGGGGTCCACCGGGGAGCTGTTTTTT.

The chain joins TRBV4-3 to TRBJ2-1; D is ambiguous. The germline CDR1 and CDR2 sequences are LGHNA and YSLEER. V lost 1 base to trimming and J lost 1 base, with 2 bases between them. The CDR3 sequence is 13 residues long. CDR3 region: CASSQVSYNEQFF. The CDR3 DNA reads TGCGCCAGCAGCCAAGTATCCTACAATGAGCAGTTCTTC.

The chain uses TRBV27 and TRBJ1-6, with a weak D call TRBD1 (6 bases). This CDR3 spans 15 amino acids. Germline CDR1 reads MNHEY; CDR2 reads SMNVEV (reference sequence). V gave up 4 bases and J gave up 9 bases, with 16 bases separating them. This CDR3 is CASSSLGGLFSPLHF. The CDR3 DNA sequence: TGTGCCAGCAGTTCCCTGGGGGGGCTTTTTTCACCCCTCCACTTT.

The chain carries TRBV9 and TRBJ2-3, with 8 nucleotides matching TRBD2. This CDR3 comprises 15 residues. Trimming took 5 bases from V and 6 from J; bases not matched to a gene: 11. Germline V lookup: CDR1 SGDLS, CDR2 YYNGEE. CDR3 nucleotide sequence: TGTGCCAGCAGTAAGGTAGCGGGGATTTCGGATACGCAGTATTTT. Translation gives CASSKVAGISDTQYF.

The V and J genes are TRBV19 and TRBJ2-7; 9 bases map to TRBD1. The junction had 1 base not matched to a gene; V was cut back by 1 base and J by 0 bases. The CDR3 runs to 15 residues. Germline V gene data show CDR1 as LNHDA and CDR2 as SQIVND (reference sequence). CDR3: CASSIADRGSYEQYF. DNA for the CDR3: TGTGCCAGTAGTATAGCGGACAGGGGCTCCTACGAGCAGTACTTC.

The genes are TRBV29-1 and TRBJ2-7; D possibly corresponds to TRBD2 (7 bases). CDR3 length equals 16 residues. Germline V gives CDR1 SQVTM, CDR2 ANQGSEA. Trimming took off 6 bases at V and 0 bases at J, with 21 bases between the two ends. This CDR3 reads CSVAPTGRGSSYEQYF. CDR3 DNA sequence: TGCAGCGTGGCCCCTACAGGGCGGGGGAGCTCCTACGAGCAGTACTTC.

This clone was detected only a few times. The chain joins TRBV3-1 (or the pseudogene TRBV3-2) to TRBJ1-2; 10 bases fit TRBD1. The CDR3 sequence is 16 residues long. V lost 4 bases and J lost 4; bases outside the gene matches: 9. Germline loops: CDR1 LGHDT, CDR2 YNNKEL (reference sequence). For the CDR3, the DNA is TGTGCCAGCAGCCGGAGAGACAGGGGGCGCGTCTATGGCTACACCTTC. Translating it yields CASSRRDRGRVYGYTF.

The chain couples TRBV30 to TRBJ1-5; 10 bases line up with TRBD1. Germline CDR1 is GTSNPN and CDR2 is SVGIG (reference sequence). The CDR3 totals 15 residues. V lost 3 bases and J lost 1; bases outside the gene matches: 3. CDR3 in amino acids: CAWSRDRGSNQPQHF. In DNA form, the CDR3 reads TGTGCCTGGAGCCGGGACAGGGGCAGCAATCAGCCCCAGCATTTT.

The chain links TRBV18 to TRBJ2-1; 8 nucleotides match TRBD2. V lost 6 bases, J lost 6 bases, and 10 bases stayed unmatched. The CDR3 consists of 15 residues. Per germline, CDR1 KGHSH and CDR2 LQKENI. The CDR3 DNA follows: TGTGCCAGCTCGCCTCGGGGGACTAGTCTCAATGAGCAGTTCTTC. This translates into CASSPRGTSLNEQFF.

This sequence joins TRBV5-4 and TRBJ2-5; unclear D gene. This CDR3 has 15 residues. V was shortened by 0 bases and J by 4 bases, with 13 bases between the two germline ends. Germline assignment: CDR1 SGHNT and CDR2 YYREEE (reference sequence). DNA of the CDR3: TGTGCCAGCAGCTTGGGAGCCGCTAGGAGAGAGACCCAGTACTTC. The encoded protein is CASSLGAARRETQYF. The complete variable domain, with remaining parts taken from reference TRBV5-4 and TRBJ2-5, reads ETGVTQSPTHLIKTRGQQVTLRCSSQSGHNTVSWYQQALGQGPQFIFQYYREEENGRGNFPPRFSGLQFPNYSSELNVNALELDDSALYLCASSLGAARRETQYFGPGTRLLVL.

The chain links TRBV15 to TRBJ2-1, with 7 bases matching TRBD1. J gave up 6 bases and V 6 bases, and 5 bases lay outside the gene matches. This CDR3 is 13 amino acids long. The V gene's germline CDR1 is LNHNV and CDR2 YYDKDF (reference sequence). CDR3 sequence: CATSQGDPNEQFF. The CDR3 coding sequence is TGTGCCACCAGTCAGGGGGATCCCAATGAGCAGTTCTTC.

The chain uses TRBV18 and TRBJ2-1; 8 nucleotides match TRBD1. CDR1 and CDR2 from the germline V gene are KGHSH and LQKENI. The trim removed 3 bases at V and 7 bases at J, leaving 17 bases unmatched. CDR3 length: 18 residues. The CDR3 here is CASSPNYGDRGNRNEQFF. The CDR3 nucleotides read TGTGCCAGCTCACCGAACTATGGTGACAGGGGAAATAGGAATGAGCAGTTCTTC. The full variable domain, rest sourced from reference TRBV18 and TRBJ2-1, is NAGVMQNPRHLVRRRGQEARLRCSPMKGHSHVYWYRQLPEEGLKFMVYLQKENIIDESGMPKERFSAEFPKEGPSILRIQQVVRGDSAAYFCASSPNYGDRGNRNEQFFGPGTRLTVL.

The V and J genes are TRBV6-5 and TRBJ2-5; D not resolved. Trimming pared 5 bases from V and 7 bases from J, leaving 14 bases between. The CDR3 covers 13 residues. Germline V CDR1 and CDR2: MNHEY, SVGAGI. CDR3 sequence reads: CASSSEVVGTQYF. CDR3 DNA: TGTGCCAGCAGTAGCGAGGTGGTCGGGACCCAGTACTTC.

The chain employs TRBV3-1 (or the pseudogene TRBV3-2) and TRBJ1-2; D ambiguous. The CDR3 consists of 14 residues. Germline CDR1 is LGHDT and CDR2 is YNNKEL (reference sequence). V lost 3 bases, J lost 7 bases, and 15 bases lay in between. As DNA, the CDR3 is TGTGCCAGCAGCCACCACTCAACCCGAGGTGGCTACACCTTC. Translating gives CASSHHSTRGGYTF.

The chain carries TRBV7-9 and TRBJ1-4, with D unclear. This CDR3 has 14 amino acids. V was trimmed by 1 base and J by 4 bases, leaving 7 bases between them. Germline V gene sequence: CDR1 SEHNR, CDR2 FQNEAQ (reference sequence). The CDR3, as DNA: TGTGCCAGCAGCTTAGAGGGAGGTAATGAAAAACTGTTTTTT. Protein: CASSLEGGNEKLFF.

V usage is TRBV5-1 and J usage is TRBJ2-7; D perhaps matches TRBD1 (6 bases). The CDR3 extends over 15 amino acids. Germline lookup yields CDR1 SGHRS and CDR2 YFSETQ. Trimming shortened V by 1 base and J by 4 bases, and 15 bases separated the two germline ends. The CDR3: CASSLSPGDPYEQYF. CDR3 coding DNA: TGCGCCAGCAGCTTGTCTCCAGGGGATCCGTACGAGCAGTACTTC.

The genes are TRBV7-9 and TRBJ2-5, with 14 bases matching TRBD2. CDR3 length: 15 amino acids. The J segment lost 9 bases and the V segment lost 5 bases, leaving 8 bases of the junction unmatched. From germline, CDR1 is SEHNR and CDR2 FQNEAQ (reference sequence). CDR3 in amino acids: CASSGLAGGVMAQYF. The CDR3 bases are TGTGCCAGCAGCGGACTAGCGGGGGGTGTGATGGCCCAGTACTTC.

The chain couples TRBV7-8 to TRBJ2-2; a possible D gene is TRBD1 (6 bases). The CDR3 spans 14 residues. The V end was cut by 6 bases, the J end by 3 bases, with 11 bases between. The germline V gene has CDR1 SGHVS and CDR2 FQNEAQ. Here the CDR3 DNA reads TGTGCCAGCAGGCCACAGGGATACACCGGGGAGCTGTTTTTT. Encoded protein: CASRPQGYTGELFF. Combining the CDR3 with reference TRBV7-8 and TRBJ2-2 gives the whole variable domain GAGVSQSPRYKVAKRGQDVALRCDPISGHVSLFWYQQALGQGPEFLTYFQNEAQLDKSGLPSDRFFAERPEGSVSTLKIQRTQQEDSAVYLCASRPQGYTGELFFGEGSRLTVL.

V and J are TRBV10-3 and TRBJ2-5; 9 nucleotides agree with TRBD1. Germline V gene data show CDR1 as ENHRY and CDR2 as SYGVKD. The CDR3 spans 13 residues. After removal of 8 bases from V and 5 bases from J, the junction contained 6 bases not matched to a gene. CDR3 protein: CAIGTGSTETQYF. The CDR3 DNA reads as TGTGCCATCGGGACAGGGTCTACCGAGACCCAGTACTTC.

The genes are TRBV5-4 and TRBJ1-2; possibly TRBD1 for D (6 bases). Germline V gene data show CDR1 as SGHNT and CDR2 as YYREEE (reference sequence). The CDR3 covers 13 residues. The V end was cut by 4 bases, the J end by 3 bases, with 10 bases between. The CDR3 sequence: CASSPRGHYGYTF. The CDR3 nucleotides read TGTGCCAGCAGCCCGCGGGGGCACTATGGCTACACCTTC.

CDR3 region: CASSIIGAEAFF. The CDR3 DNA reads as TGTGCCAGTAGTATTATCGGGGCTGAAGCTTTCTTT. This sequence joins TRBV19 and TRBJ1-1; D gene uncertain. The V end was cut by 3 bases, the J end by 6 bases, with 8 bases between. Germline V gene lookup returns CDR1 LNHDA and CDR2 SQIVND (reference sequence). The CDR3 has 12 amino acids.

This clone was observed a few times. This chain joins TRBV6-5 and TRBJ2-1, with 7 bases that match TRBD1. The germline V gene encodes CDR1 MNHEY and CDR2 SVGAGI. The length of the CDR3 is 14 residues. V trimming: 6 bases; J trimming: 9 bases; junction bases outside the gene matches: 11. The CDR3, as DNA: TGTGCCAGCAGCAACAGACAGGGCTGGGGTGAGCAGTTCTTC. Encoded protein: CASSNRQGWGEQFF.

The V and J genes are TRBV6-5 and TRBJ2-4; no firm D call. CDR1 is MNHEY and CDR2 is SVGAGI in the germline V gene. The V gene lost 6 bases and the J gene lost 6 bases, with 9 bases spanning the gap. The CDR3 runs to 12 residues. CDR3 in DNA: TGTGCCAGCAGCATTTCGGGAAACATTCAGTACTTC. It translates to CASSISGNIQYF.

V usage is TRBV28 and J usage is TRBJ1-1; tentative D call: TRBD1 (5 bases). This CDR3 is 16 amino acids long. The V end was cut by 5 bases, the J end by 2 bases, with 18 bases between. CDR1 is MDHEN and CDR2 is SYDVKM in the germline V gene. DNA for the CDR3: TGTGCCAGCAGTCCCTGGACGGGGGGGAAAAACACTGAAGCTTTCTTT. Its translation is CASSPWTGGKNTEAFF. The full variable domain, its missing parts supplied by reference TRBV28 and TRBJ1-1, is DVKVTQSSRYLVKRTGEKVFLECVQDMDHENMFWYRQDPGLGLRLIYFSYDVKMKEKGDIPEGYSVSREKKERFSLILESASTNQTSMYLCASSPWTGGKNTEAFFGQGTRLTVV.

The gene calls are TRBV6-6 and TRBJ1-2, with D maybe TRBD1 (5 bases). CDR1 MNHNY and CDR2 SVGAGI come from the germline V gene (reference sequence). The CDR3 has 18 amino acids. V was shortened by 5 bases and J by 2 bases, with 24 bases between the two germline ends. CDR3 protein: CASSPEEYRDFINYGYTF. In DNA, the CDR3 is TGTGCCAGCAGTCCCGAAGAGTACCGGGACTTCATAAACTATGGCTACACCTTC.